One and the same sample provided the 29 T cell receptor beta chains below, sequenced in a study of shared clonotypes between healthy human individuals. The protocol was immunoSEQ multiplex PCR, while the TCRdb copy is restricted to in-frame clones and leaves out a portion. The sample shows around 430,000 clones, 75% to 85% of them seen only once. Material for sequencing was PBMCs. The receptors were gathered from a woman aged 40 to 55 in good health. Some clones in this sample may be carry-over from other donors' samples.

The rearrangement joins TRBV28 to TRBJ2-5, with D perhaps TRBD1 (5 bases). CDR1 is MDHEN and CDR2 is SYDVKM in the germline V gene. Trimming pared 3 bases from V and 5 bases from J, leaving 13 bases between. There are 14 residues in the CDR3. The CDR3 bases are TGTGCCAGCAGTTTTGTAGGGGTGGGGGAGACCCAGTACTTC. It encodes CASSFVGVGETQYF.

This chain links TRBV10-3 with TRBJ2-4, with D perhaps matching TRBD2 (6 bases). In germline, CDR1 is ENHRY, CDR2 SYGVKD. V was trimmed by 0 bases and J by 1 base, leaving 10 bases between them. This CDR3 spans 16 amino acids. The CDR3 DNA sequence: TGTGCCATCAGTGAGTCGGGGGGAGTCGCCAAAAACATTCAGTACTTC. Its protein product is CAISESGGVAKNIQYF.

The chain joins TRBV7-9 to TRBJ2-1, with D perhaps given as TRBD1 or TRBD2 (5 bases each). This CDR3 region has 16 residues. The germline V gene encodes CDR1 SEHNR and CDR2 FQNEAQ (reference sequence). V lost 7 bases to trimming and J lost 8 bases, with 24 bases between them. The CDR3 reads CASTIFRDPGIYEQFF. The CDR3 DNA is TGTGCCAGCACCATCTTTCGGGACCCGGGTATCTATGAGCAGTTCTTC.

The chain carries TRBV6-1 and TRBJ1-2; D might be TRBD1 (5 bases). The CDR3 spans 13 residues. Germline V gene sequence: CDR1 MNHNS, CDR2 SASEGT. V was cut by 5 bases and J by 3 bases, with 10 bases left in between. The CDR3 bases are TGTGCCAGCAGTCCAGGGAAGTACTATGGCTACACCTTC. This translates into CASSPGKYYGYTF.

The CDR3 region has the DNA TGTGCCAGCAGCCCGCGGGTTAGCGGGAGGGCAGATACGCAGTATTTT. Translation: CASSPRVSGRADTQYF. The chain couples TRBV7-9 to TRBJ2-3, with 11 bases that match TRBD2. Germline lookup yields CDR1 SEHNR and CDR2 FQNEAQ (reference sequence). Germline trimming cut 5 bases from V and 4 bases from J; bases unmatched to any gene: 8. The CDR3 contains 16 residues.

V and J are TRBV4-1 and TRBJ2-7; TRBD2 agrees at 12 bases. Germline loops: CDR1 MGHRA, CDR2 YSYEKL. With 1 base clipped from V and 4 bases from J, the junction kept 5 bases outside the gene matches. This CDR3 spans 16 amino acids. The chain's CDR3 is CASSQAGGLAGYEQYF. CDR3 in DNA: TGCGCCAGCAGCCAAGCCGGTGGACTAGCGGGGTACGAGCAGTACTTC.

The V gene is TRBV5-4, the J gene TRBJ2-5; no clear D gene. There are 12 residues in the CDR3. The ends were cut back, 4 bases at V and 5 bases at J, with 9 bases in the middle. From germline, CDR1 is SGHNT and CDR2 YYREEE (reference sequence). The chain's CDR3 is CASSIAGETQYF. The CDR3 DNA sequence: TGTGCCAGCAGCATCGCAGGCGAGACCCAGTACTTC.

The chain employs TRBV19 and TRBJ2-7, with D possibly TRBD1 on 5 matching bases. Trimming left V 4 bases short and J 6 bases short, with 16 bases between. The CDR3 is 14 amino acids. From germline, CDR1 is LNHDA and CDR2 SQIVND (reference sequence). In DNA form, the CDR3 reads TGTGCCAGTAGTAATCAGGGATGGGGTTCCGAGCAGTACTTC. This sequence encodes CASSNQGWGSEQYF.

V and J are TRBV4-2 and TRBJ2-1, with TRBD2 as a possible D gene (6 bases). CDR3 length equals 15 residues. The germline CDR1 and CDR2 sequences are LGHNA and YNFKEQ. Trimming removed 1 base from V and 7 bases from J, with 14 bases in between. The CDR3 DNA follows: TGTGCCAGCAGCCAAGTGGAGGGTTCGGCGAATGAGCAGTTCTTC. Its translation: CASSQVEGSANEQFF.

The CDR3 loop is CASGLILSGWGHNEQFF. In DNA, the CDR3 is TGTGCTAGTGGTTTGATCCTCAGCGGGTGGGGTCACAATGAGCAGTTCTTC. The chain couples TRBV12-5 to TRBJ2-1; D perhaps matches TRBD2 (6 bases). This CDR3 spans 17 amino acids. CDR1 is LGHNT, CDR2 FRNRAP, per germline. The V gene lost 2 bases and the J gene lost 5 bases, with 19 bases spanning the gap.

As regards this clone: This may come from a read error, since a much larger clone is one base off. This chain joins TRBV4-3 and TRBJ2-2; 12 bases line up with TRBD2. CDR1 is LGHNA and CDR2 is YSLEER in the germline V gene. CDR3 size: 16 residues. J gave up 0 bases and V 4 bases, and 0 bases lay outside the gene matches. The CDR3 DNA reads as TGCGCCAGCAGCCCTAGCGGGAGGGCGAACACCGGGGAGCTGTTTTTT. Its translation: CASSPSGRANTGELFF.

Only a few counts were recorded for this clone. The sample carries other DNA sequences with the same CDR3. The rearrangement joins TRBV7-2 to TRBJ1-1, with D hard to call. Trimming took off 6 bases at V and 1 base at J, with 15 bases between the two ends. CDR1 and CDR2 from the germline V gene are SGHTA and FQGNSA. This CDR3 has 15 residues. The CDR3 region has the DNA TGTGCCAGCAGTTCCACCCGGACGGGGAACACTGAAGCTTTCTTT. This translates into CASSSTRTGNTEAFF.

The chain recombines TRBV19 with TRBJ2-1, with D perhaps being TRBD1 or TRBD2 (6 bases each). Germline V gene lookup returns CDR1 LNHDA and CDR2 SQIVND (reference sequence). The CDR3 has 12 residues. Trimming removed 7 bases at V and 4 bases at J, with 8 bases between. The CDR3 loop reads CASTGAYNEQFF. CDR3 coding DNA: TGTGCCAGTACGGGGGCTTACAATGAGCAGTTCTTC. Based on the CDR3 plus reference TRBV19 and TRBJ2-1, the full variable domain is DGGITQSPKYLFRKEGQNVTLSCEQNLNHDAMYWYRQDPGQGLRLIYYSQIVNDFQKGDIAEGYSVSREKKESFPLTVTSAQKNPTAFYLCASTGAYNEQFFGPGTRLTVL.

This clone has ten or more counts. The rearrangement joins TRBV6-5 to TRBJ2-7; D perhaps matches TRBD2 (7 bases). CDR1 MNHEY and CDR2 SVGAGI come from the germline V gene. The CDR3 covers 14 residues. V lost 5 bases, J lost 6 bases, and 17 bases lay in between. The CDR3 nucleotides read TGTGCCAGCAGTATTCAGCGGGACAACCCCGAGCAGTACTTC. It encodes CASSIQRDNPEQYF.

The rearrangement joins TRBV28 to TRBJ2-2, with 14 bases that match TRBD2. The CDR3 spans 18 residues. J was trimmed by 3 bases and V by 5 bases; bases with no gene match: 8. CDR1 is MDHEN, CDR2 SYDVKM, per germline. DNA of the CDR3: TGTGCCAGCAGTCCCCCGGGACTAGCGGGAGCATACACCGGGGAGCTGTTTTTT. Protein: CASSPPGLAGAYTGELFF. Full variable domain (outside the CDR3, taken from reference TRBV28 and TRBJ2-2): DVKVTQSSRYLVKRTGEKVFLECVQDMDHENMFWYRQDPGLGLRLIYFSYDVKMKEKGDIPEGYSVSREKKERFSLILESASTNQTSMYLCASSPPGLAGAYTGELFFGEGSRLTVL.

A single count supports this clone. The chain joins TRBV28 to TRBJ1-2; D remains ambiguous. Germline loops: CDR1 MDHEN, CDR2 SYDVKM. Between the trimmed V and J ends, which lost 2 bases and 6 bases, there was a span of 10 bases. This CDR3 has 13 amino acids. The CDR3: CASSLAHSDGYTF. The CDR3 DNA reads TGTGCCAGCAGTTTAGCGCATTCGGATGGCTACACCTTC.

V is TRBV6-7 and J is TRBJ2-4; 8 bases map to TRBD2. TRBV6-7 is placed among ORFs of uncertain function. J lost 2 bases, V lost 8 bases, and 8 bases had no gene match. There are 15 residues in the CDR3. CDR3 in amino acids: CASPTGGGPKNIQYF. The DNA for the CDR3 is TGTGCCAGCCCAACGGGGGGGGGCCCCAAAAACATTCAGTACTTC.

The chain couples TRBV6-5 to TRBJ2-7; a weak D match, TRBD2 (5 bases). Trimming stripped 5 bases from V and 6 bases from J, with 17 bases between. Germline values: CDR1 MNHEY, CDR2 SVGAGI. The CDR3 extends over 14 amino acids. CDR3 region: CASSAWVGRGEQYF. CDR3 coding DNA: TGTGCCAGCAGTGCATGGGTAGGGAGAGGCGAGCAGTACTTC.

The gene calls are TRBV7-8 and TRBJ1-2, with D maybe TRBD1 (5 bases). Germline loops: CDR1 SGHVS, CDR2 FQNEAQ. Trimming shortened V by 0 bases and J by 7 bases, and 18 bases separated the two germline ends. There are 16 residues in the CDR3. In nucleotides, the CDR3 is TGTGCCAGCAGCTTAGCTGCAATGGACACCTTCAGTGGCTACACCTTC. Its protein is CASSLAAMDTFSGYTF.

This clone was recorded only once. V is TRBV20-1 and J is TRBJ2-3, with D perhaps matching TRBD1 (6 bases). The germline V and J ends were trimmed by 3 bases and 15 bases, with 16 bases remaining between them. Germline-derived CDR1 and CDR2 are DFQATT and SNEGSKA (reference sequence). The CDR3 length is 11 residues. This CDR3 reads CSARSVQGRYF. The CDR3 region has the DNA TGCAGTGCTAGGAGCGTACAGGGCCGCTATTTT.

The table lists this clone with a few counts. V gene TRBV28 combines with J gene TRBJ2-5, with 10 bases matching TRBD2. Unmatched junction bases numbered 22, after V lost 5 bases and J lost 7 bases. CDR3 length: 19 amino acids. Per germline, CDR1 MDHEN and CDR2 SYDVKM. For the CDR3, the DNA is TGTGCCAGCAGTCGATTGACCCTTAAGCGGGAGGGCCAAGGTGGGACCCAGTACTTC. It is translated as CASSRLTLKREGQGGTQYF.

The chain employs TRBV10-3 and TRBJ2-1, with 9 bases that match TRBD2. Germline V lookup: CDR1 ENHRY, CDR2 SYGVKD. Trimming cost V 4 bases and J 7 bases; bases outside gene matches: 8. The CDR3 has 15 amino acids. CDR3 nucleotides: TGTGCCATCAGTGGTGGCCAGCGGGAGGCGAATGAGCAGTTCTTC. Encoded protein: CAISGGQREANEQFF.

With regard to this clone: This may stem from a read error, because a much larger clone lies one nucleotide away. This rearrangement joins TRBV7-3 to TRBJ2-3, with 11 bases lining up with TRBD2. Germline CDR1 is SGHTA and CDR2 is FQGTGA. The CDR3 has 15 amino acids. J was trimmed by 0 bases and V by 4 bases; bases with no gene match: 0. The CDR3 region is CASSWTSGSTDTQYF. The CDR3 coding sequence is TGTGCCAGCAGCTGGACTAGCGGGAGCACAGATACGCAGTATTTT.

V is TRBV7-8 and J is TRBJ2-1; D is undetermined. Germline V CDR1 and CDR2: SGHVS, FQNEAQ. V lost 1 base and J 9 bases, leaving 10 bases between the germline ends. This CDR3 is built from 13 residues. CDR3: CASSLGTPGEQFF. The CDR3 DNA follows: TGTGCCAGCAGCTTAGGGACCCCAGGTGAGCAGTTCTTC.

The chain is built from TRBV6-5 and TRBJ1-1; possible D gene TRBD1, 5 bases. The germline gives CDR1 MNHEY, CDR2 SVGAGI. Trimming removed 6 bases at V and 8 bases at J, with 16 bases between. The CDR3 extends over 13 amino acids. The CDR3 DNA follows: TGTGCCAGCAGCCTGGGACCCACGGGGGAAGCTTTCTTT. Its translation: CASSLGPTGEAFF.

V and J are TRBV5-1 and TRBJ1-1; TRBD1 matches at 9 bases. CDR3 length: 16 amino acids. The ends lost 5 bases at V and 4 bases at J; junction bases unmatched: 12. Per the germline V gene, CDR1 is SGHRS and CDR2 is YFSETQ. The CDR3: CASSTGTGQLGTEAFF. The DNA of the CDR3 is TGCGCCAGCAGTACCGGGACAGGGCAATTGGGCACTGAAGCTTTCTTT. Full variable domain (missing parts from reference TRBV5-1 and TRBJ1-1): KAGVTQTPRYLIKTRGQQVTLSCSPISGHRSVSWYQQTPGQGLQFLFEYFSETQRNKGNFPGRFSGRQFSNSRSEMNVSTLELGDSALYLCASSTGTGQLGTEAFFGQGTRLTVV.

The V and J genes are TRBV29-1 and TRBJ2-1; weak D call: TRBD2 (6 bases). The CDR3 sequence is 13 residues long. Germline loops: CDR1 SQVTM, CDR2 ANQGSEA. Trimming left V 5 bases short and J 7 bases short, with 15 bases between. The CDR3 here is CSVRRRLENEQFF. As DNA, the CDR3 is TGCAGCGTTCGCCGAAGACTAGAGAATGAGCAGTTCTTC.

This clone was picked up a small number of times. V is TRBV5-1 and J is TRBJ2-5, with TRBD1 as a possible D gene (6 bases). The CDR3 has 13 residues. Germline V CDR1 and CDR2: SGHRS, YFSETQ. V was shortened by 6 bases and J by 5 bases, with 14 bases between the two germline ends. CDR3 protein: CASTTGPGETQYF. As DNA, the CDR3 is TGCGCCAGCACGACAGGTCCTGGGGAGACCCAGTACTTC.

This chain connects TRBV2 to TRBJ1-3; 8 positions agree with TRBD1. V was pared by 6 bases and J by 4 bases, with 5 bases of the junction left unmatched. The CDR3 has 14 amino acids. Germline CDR1 and CDR2: SNHLY and FYNNEI. CDR3 DNA sequence: TGTGCCAGCAGGGGAACAGGGGGAGGAAACACCATATATTTT. Translation gives CASRGTGGGNTIYF. Variable domain in full (rest from reference TRBV2 and TRBJ1-3): EPEVTQTPSHQVTQMGQEVILRCVPISNHLYFYWYRQILGQKVEFLVSFYNNEISEKSEIFDDQFSVERPDGSNFTLKIRSTKLEDSAMYFCASRGTGGGNTIYFGEGSWLTVV.